Below are 5 T cell receptor beta chains sequenced from a single sample in a study of T cell responses to AZD1222 COVID-19 vaccine. Generated by immunoSEQ multiplex PCR, the TCRdb table keeps only in-frame clones and is missing some. The data hold approximately 100,000 clones, with roughly 88% observed a single time. Material: peripheral blood, obtained on day 0 of AZD1222 vaccination. These receptors were obtained from an adult in good health.

The genes are TRBV11-1 and TRBJ1-4; D remains unclear. The V gene lost 5 bases and the J gene lost 10 bases, with 14 bases spanning the gap. The CDR3 loop spans 13 amino acids. CDR1 is SGHAT, CDR2 FQDESV, per germline (reference sequence). The DNA of the CDR3 is TGTGCCAGCAGCCCCGGGCGTGGTAGAAAACTGTTTTTT. Its translation: CASSPGRGRKLFF.

This clone has more than one count but fewer than ten. The chain uses TRBV11-2 and TRBJ2-7, with D possibly being TRBD1 or TRBD2 (5 bases each). Germline V gene lookup returns CDR1 SGHAT and CDR2 FQNNGV. There are 15 residues in the CDR3. Trimming cost V 0 bases and J 2 bases, with 11 bases left between them. CDR3 sequence reads: CASSLDGGSAYEQYF. In DNA, the CDR3 is TGTGCCAGCAGCTTAGATGGGGGTTCAGCCTACGAGCAGTACTTC.

The genes are TRBV18 and TRBJ1-6; TRBD1 might be the D (6 bases). Germline V gene lookup returns CDR1 KGHSH and CDR2 LQKENI. This CDR3 comprises 15 residues. Trimming removed 1 base at V and 7 bases at J, with 11 bases between. Written as DNA, the CDR3 is TGTGCCAGCTCACCACGAGATAGGGGGAATTCACCCCTCCACTTT. Translating gives CASSPRDRGNSPLHF.

The V call is TRBV6-2 or TRBV6-3, the J call TRBJ2-3; 9 bases line up with TRBD2. Per germline, CDR1 MNHEY and CDR2 SVGEGT. With V trimmed by 4 bases and J by 4 bases, 6 bases remained unmatched. The CDR3 is made up of 15 amino acids. The CDR3: CASSFSGGRADTQYF. The DNA for the CDR3 is TGTGCCAGCAGTTTTAGCGGGGGACGGGCAGATACGCAGTATTTT.

There are a few counts of this clone. J is TRBJ2-3 and V is TRBV6-4; 14 bases are a match to TRBD2. The CDR3 spans 16 residues. Germline CDR1 is MRHNA and CDR2 is SNTAGT. V gave up 0 bases and J gave up 4 bases; unmatched junction bases: 0. The CDR3 bases are TGTGCCAGCAGTGACTCGACTAGCGGGGGGGCAGATACGCAGTATTTT. Residues: CASSDSTSGGADTQYF.